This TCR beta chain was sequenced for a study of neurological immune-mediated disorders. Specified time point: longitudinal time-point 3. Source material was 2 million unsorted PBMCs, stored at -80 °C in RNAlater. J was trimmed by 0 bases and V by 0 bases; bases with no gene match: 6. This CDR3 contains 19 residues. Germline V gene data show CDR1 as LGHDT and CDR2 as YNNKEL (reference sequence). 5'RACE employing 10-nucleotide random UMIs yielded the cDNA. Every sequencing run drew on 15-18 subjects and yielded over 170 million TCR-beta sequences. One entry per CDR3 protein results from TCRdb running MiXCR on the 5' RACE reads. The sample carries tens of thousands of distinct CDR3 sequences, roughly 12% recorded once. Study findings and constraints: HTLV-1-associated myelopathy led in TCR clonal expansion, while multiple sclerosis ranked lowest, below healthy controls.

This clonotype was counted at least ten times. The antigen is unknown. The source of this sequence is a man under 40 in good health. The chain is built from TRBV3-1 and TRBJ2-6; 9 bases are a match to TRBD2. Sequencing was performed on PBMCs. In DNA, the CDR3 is TGTGCCAGCAGCCAAGATGAGGATAGCGGGAGCTCTGGGGCCAACGTCCTGACTTTC. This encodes CASSQDEDSGSSGANVLTF. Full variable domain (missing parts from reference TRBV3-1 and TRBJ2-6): DTAVSQTPKYLVTQMGNDKSIKCEQNLGHDTMYWYKQDSKKFLKIMFSYNNKELIINETVPNRFSPKSPDKAHLNLHINSLELGDSAVYFCASSQDEDSGSSGANVLTFGAGSRLTVL.